This T cell receptor (beta chain) was identified in a study of blood T cells in healthy people across ages. Study-wide results and limits: Greater diversity and more naive CD4+ cells were seen in long-lived donors than in aged donors.

V was pared by 0 bases and J by 15 bases, with 20 bases of the junction left unmatched. The CDR3 length is 17 residues. Germline loops: CDR1 MNHNY, CDR2 SVGAGI (reference sequence). Sample-barcoded 5' priming and a J-beta primer mix drove a second PCR of roughly 6 to 12 cycles. TCRdb redid the calling of the 5' RACE reads with MiXCR, one entry per CDR3 protein. The sample contains roughly 1,500,000 distinct CDR3 sequences, 30% to 40% of which appear only once. Points on this clonotype: Its specificity is not known.

This TCR came from a woman younger than 45 in good health. Input material: blood. This chain links TRBV6-6 with TRBJ2-1; 7 nucleotides line up with TRBD2. The CDR3 here is CASSYSVSRGVYNEWFF. The CDR3 region has the DNA TGTGCCAGCAGTTACTCGGTTTCACGGGGGGTCTACAATGAGTGGTTCTTC.